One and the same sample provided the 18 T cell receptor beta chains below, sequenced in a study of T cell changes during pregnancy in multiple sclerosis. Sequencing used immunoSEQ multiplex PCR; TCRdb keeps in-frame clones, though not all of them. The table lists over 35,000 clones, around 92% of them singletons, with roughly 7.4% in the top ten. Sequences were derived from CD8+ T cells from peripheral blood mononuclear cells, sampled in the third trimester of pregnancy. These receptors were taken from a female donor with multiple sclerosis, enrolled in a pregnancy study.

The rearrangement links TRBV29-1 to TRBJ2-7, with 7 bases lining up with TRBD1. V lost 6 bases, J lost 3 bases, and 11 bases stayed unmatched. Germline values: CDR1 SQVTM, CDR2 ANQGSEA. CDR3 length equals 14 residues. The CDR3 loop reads CSVYTGDQNYEQYF. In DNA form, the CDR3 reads TGCAGCGTCTACACAGGGGACCAGAACTACGAGCAGTACTTC.

This chain's CDR3 is CASSIRGSYNEQFF. The CDR3 nucleotides read TGTGCCAGTAGTATCCGGGGCTCCTACAATGAGCAGTTCTTC. The genes are TRBV19 and TRBJ2-1, with D perhaps matching TRBD2 (5 bases). The germline gives CDR1 LNHDA, CDR2 SQIVND (reference sequence). CDR3 length equals 14 residues. Trimming cost V 3 bases and J 0 bases, with 6 bases left between them.

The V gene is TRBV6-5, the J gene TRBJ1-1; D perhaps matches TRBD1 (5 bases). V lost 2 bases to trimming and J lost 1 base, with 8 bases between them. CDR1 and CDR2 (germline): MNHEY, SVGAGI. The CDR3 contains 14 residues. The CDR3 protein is CASSYGAQNTEAFF. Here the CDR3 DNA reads TGTGCCAGCAGTTACGGGGCACAGAACACTGAAGCTTTCTTT.

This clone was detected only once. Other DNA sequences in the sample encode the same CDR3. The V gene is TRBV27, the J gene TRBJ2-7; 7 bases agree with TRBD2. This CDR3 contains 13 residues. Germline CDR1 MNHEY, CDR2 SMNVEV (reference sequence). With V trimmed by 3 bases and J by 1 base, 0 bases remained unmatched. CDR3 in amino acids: CASSFSGSYEQYF. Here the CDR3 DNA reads TGTGCCAGCAGTTTTAGCGGGTCCTACGAGCAGTACTTC.

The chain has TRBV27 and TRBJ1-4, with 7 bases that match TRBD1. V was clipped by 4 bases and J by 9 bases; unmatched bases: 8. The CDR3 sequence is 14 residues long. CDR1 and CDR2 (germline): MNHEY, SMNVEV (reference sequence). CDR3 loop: CASSSRQGLKKLFF. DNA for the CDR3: TGTGCCAGCAGTTCACGACAGGGTTTGAAAAAACTGTTTTTT.

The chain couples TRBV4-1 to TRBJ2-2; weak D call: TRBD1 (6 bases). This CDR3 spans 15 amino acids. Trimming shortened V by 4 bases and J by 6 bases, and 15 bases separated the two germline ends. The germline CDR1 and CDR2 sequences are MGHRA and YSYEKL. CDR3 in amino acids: CASSRVNRVAGELFF. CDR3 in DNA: TGCGCCAGCAGCCGCGTCAACAGGGTCGCCGGGGAGCTGTTTTTT.

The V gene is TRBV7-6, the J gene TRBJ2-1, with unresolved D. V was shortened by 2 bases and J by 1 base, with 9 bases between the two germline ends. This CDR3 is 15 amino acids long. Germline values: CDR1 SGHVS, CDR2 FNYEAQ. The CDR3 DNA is TGTGCCAGCAGCTTATACGAGGATTCCTACAATGAGCAGTTCTTC. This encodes CASSLYEDSYNEQFF.

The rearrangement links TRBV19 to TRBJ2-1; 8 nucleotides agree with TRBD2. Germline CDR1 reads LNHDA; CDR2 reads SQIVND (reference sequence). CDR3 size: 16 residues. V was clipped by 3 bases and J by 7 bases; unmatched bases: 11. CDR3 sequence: CASSIRSAGVQNEQFF. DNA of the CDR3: TGTGCCAGTAGTATTCGTTCAGCGGGAGTTCAAAATGAGCAGTTCTTC.

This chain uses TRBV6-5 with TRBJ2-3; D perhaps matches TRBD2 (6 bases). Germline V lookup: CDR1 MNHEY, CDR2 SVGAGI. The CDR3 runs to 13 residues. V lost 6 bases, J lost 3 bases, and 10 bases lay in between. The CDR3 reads CASSLAGTDTQYF. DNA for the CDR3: TGTGCCAGCAGCTTGGCGGGAACAGATACGCAGTATTTT.

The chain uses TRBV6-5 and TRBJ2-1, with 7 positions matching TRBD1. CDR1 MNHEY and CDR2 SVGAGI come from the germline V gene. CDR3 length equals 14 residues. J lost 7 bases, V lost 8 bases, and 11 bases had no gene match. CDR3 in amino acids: CASQDRESYNEQFF. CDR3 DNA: TGTGCCAGCCAAGACAGGGAATCGTATAATGAGCAGTTCTTC.

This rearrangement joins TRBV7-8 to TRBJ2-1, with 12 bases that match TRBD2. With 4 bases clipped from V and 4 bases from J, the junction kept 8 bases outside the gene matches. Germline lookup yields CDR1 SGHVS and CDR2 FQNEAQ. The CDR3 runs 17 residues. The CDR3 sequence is CASSSLAGGSVYNEQFF. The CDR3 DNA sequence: TGTGCCAGCAGCTCGCTAGCGGGAGGGTCCGTATACAATGAGCAGTTCTTC.

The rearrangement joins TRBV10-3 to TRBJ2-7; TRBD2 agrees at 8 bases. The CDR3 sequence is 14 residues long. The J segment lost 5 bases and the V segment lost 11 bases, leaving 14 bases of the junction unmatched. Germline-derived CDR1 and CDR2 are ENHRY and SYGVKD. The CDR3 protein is CASATAGRANEQYF. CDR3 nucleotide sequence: TGTGCCTCGGCGACGGCCGGGAGGGCCAACGAGCAGTACTTC.

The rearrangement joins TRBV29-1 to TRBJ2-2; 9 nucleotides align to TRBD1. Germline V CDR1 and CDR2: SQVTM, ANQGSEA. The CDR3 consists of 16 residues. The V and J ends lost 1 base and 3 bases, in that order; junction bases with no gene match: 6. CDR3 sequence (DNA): TGCAGCGTTGAAGTCTCACAGGGGGCACACACCGGGGAGCTGTTTTTT. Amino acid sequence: CSVEVSQGAHTGELFF.

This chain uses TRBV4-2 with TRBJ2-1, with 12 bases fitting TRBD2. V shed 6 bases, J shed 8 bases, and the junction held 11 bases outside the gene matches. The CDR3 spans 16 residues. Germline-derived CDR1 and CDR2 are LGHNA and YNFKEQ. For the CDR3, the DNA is TGTGCCAGCAGTCCGCCTAGCGGGAGGGCCGGCTATGAGCAGTTCTTC. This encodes CASSPPSGRAGYEQFF.

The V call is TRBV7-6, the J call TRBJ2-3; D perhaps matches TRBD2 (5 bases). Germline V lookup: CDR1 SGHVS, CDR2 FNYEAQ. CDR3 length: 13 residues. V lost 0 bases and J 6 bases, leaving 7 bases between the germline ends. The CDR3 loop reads CASSLAPGDTQYF. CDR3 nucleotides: TGTGCCAGCAGCTTAGCGCCGGGGGATACGCAGTATTTT.

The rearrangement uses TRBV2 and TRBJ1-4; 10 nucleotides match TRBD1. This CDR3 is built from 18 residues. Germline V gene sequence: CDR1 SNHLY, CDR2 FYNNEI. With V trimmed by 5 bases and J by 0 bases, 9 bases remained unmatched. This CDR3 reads CASSLRQGAFATNEKLFF. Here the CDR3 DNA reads TGTGCCAGCAGTCTAAGACAGGGGGCGTTTGCAACTAATGAAAAACTGTTTTTT.

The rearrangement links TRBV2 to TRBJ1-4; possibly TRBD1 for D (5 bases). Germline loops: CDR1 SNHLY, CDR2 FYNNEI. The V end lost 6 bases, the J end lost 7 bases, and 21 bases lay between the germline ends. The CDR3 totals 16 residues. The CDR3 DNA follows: TGTGCCAGCAGAGCCCTGGGGAGGGGCGGAACTGAAAAACTGTTTTTT. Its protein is CASRALGRGGTEKLFF. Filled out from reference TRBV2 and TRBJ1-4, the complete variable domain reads EPEVTQTPSHQVTQMGQEVILRCVPISNHLYFYWYRQILGQKVEFLVSFYNNEISEKSEIFDDQFSVERPDGSNFTLKIRSTKLEDSAMYFCASRALGRGGTEKLFFGSGTQLSVL.

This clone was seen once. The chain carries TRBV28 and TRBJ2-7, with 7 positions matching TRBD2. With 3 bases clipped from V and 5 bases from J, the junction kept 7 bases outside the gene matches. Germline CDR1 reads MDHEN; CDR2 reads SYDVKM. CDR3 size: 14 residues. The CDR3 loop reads CASSLIRDYHEQYF. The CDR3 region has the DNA TGTGCCAGCAGTTTGATAAGGGACTACCACGAGCAGTACTTC.